One and the same sample provided the 9 T cell receptor beta chains below, sequenced in a study of blood T cell repertoires in COVID-19. Here immunoSEQ multiplex PCR was the method, and the copy in TCRdb shows in-frame clones only, minus some. The sample records tens of thousands of clones, 90% being singletons. Sequenced input: peripheral blood. These receptors were obtained from a human donor in a cohort sampled during active COVID-19.

This clone was found a few times. The chain carries TRBV4-2 and TRBJ2-7; D unresolved. CDR3 size: 14 residues. The germline V gene encodes CDR1 LGHNA and CDR2 YNFKEQ. Trimming cost V 1 base and J 1 base, with 8 bases left between them. This CDR3 reads CASSQGALSYEQYF. For the CDR3, the DNA is TGTGCCAGCAGCCAAGGTGCGCTATCCTACGAGCAGTACTTC.

A single count supports this clone. This chain joins TRBV6-1 and TRBJ2-5; no firm D call. Germline V lookup: CDR1 MNHNS, CDR2 SASEGT. CDR3 length equals 15 residues. The ends were cut back, 2 bases at V and 5 bases at J, with 15 bases in the middle. The CDR3: CASSEWNHWRETQYF. The CDR3 nucleotides read TGTGCCAGCAGTGAATGGAACCACTGGCGGGAGACCCAGTACTTC.

The count of this clone is one. V gene TRBV28 combines with J gene TRBJ1-1, with 7 bases fitting TRBD1. CDR3 length: 14 residues. V shed 5 bases, J shed 12 bases, and the junction held 15 bases outside the gene matches. Germline-derived CDR1 and CDR2 are MDHEN and SYDVKM. DNA of the CDR3: TGTGCCAGCAGTGAGGGGGCGTCGGCAGATGAGTCTTTCTTT. Translated: CASSEGASADESFF.

V and J are TRBV27 and TRBJ2-7, with D uncertain. Germline V gene data show CDR1 as MNHEY and CDR2 as SMNVEV (reference sequence). Between the trimmed V and J ends, which lost 7 bases and 0 bases, there was a span of 7 bases. The CDR3 runs 12 residues. The CDR3 loop is CASTSSSYEQYF. The CDR3 region has the DNA TGTGCCAGCACCTCGAGCTCCTACGAGCAGTACTTC.

The J gene is TRBJ2-2, the V gene TRBV24-1, with 8 bases that match TRBD1. This CDR3 has 13 amino acids. CDR1 and CDR2 from the germline V gene are KGHDR and SFDVKD. Trimming took 9 bases from V and 7 from J; bases not matched to a gene: 6. The CDR3 DNA follows: TGTGCCACCGCAACACAGGGGGTCGGGGAGCTGTTTTTT. This sequence encodes CATATQGVGELFF.

The chain joins TRBV5-4 to TRBJ2-7; D is possibly TRBD1 (6 bases). The CDR3 totals 13 residues. Germline values: CDR1 SGHNT, CDR2 YYREEE (reference sequence). V was clipped by 1 base and J by 6 bases, with 11 bases between them. The DNA for the CDR3 is TGTGCCAGCAGCTTGCAGGGGTCGCGCGAGCAGTACTTC. Amino acids: CASSLQGSREQYF.

The chain recombines TRBV11-2 with TRBJ2-1; 8 nucleotides line up with TRBD2. There are 16 residues in the CDR3. Germline lookup yields CDR1 SGHAT and CDR2 FQNNGV. V gave up 1 base and J gave up 9 bases; unmatched junction bases: 11. Written as DNA, the CDR3 is TGTGCCAGCAGCTTAGGGTGGGAGCGGGAGACGGGTGAGCAGTTCTTC. Residues: CASSLGWERETGEQFF.

This chain joins TRBV3-1 (or the pseudogene TRBV3-2) and TRBJ2-3; 7 nucleotides match TRBD2. The germline CDR1 and CDR2 sequences are LGHDT and YNNKEL (reference sequence). The CDR3 runs to 16 residues. Unmatched junction bases numbered 5, after V lost 1 base and J lost 1 base. The CDR3, as DNA: TGTGCCAGCAGCCAAGGTTCTAGCGGACGCACAGATACGCAGTATTTT. Protein product: CASSQGSSGRTDTQYF.

V gene TRBV28 combines with J gene TRBJ2-1, with a possible D match to TRBD2 (6 bases). The V gene lost 7 bases and the J gene lost 2 bases, with 9 bases spanning the gap. This CDR3 has 13 amino acids. CDR1 is MDHEN, CDR2 SYDVKM, per germline. DNA for the CDR3: TGTGCCAGCACTGGAGGGCCCTACAATGAGCAGTTCTTC. This encodes CASTGGPYNEQFF.